This T cell receptor (beta chain) is from a study of PD-1 blockade in classical Hodgkin lymphoma. General study points: TCR diversity at baseline was reported to be reduced in newly diagnosed patients relative to healthy donors. Whatever underlies the repertoire differences (possibly disease activity or prior therapy) remains undefined.

Sample time point: newly diagnosed, previously untreated cHL patient sample. PBMCs representing newly diagnosed, untreated classical Hodgkin lymphoma functioned as the comparison. Remarks on this clone: Its antigen is not identified.

The germline V gene encodes CDR1 LNHDA and CDR2 SQIVND (reference sequence). V lost 4 bases and J lost 8; bases outside the gene matches: 13. The CDR3 spans 15 residues. Sequencing used immunoSEQ multiplex PCR; TCRdb keeps in-frame clones, though not all of them. The sample has some 28,000 clones, roughly nine tenths seen once. The sequenced sample consisted of peripheral blood mononuclear cells (PBMCs). This receptor was obtained from a human donor with classical Hodgkin lymphoma. V gene TRBV19 combines with J gene TRBJ2-7; 8 nucleotides agree with TRBD2. CDR3 amino acids: CASSRNGGLDHQQYF. The CDR3 DNA reads TGTGCCAGTAGTAGGAACGGGGGACTAGATCATCAGCAGTACTTC.